This is a list of T cell receptor beta chains from one sample in a study of cytomegalovirus exposure and HLA in healthy donors. Profiled with immunoSEQ multiplex PCR; TCRdb holds only in-frame clones, not every one. The sample has 120,000 or so clones, around 79% seen once. The sample taken for sequencing was PBMCs. The origin of the receptors is a young woman in good health and CMV-seronegative. The CDR3 runs from the conserved cysteine through the conserved F or W. The order of the fields is J gene, clone size, V gene, D gene, CDR3 length, CDR3 protein, CDR3 DNA. A D gene is named only where the DNA matches it firmly. Where a row states a size, it is once, few, many or the class of an expanded clone; other rows omit it.

j_call: TRBJ1-1
clone_size: NA
v_call: TRBV6-1
d_call: NA
cdr3_length: 12
cdr3_aa: CASSWRRTQGSF
cdr3_nt: TGTGCCAGCAGTTGGAGGAGGACCCAGGGGAGCTTT

j_call: TRBJ2-6
clone_size: few
v_call: TRBV7-3
d_call: NA
cdr3_length: 15
cdr3_aa: CASSLGGTGANVLTF
cdr3_nt: TGTGCCAGCAGCTTAGGGGGGACGGGGGCCAACGTCCTGACTTTC

j_call: TRBJ1-3
clone_size: once
v_call: TRBV19
d_call: NA
cdr3_length: 15
cdr3_aa: CASINEVFSGNTIYF
cdr3_nt: TGTGCCAGCATAAACGAGGTCTTCTCTGGAAACACCATATATTTT

j_call: TRBJ2-1
clone_size: NA
v_call: TRBV6-5
d_call: NA
cdr3_length: 14
cdr3_aa: CASRKEQGYNEQFF
cdr3_nt: TGTGCCAGCAGGAAAGAACAGGGTTACAATGAGCAGTTCTTC

j_call: TRBJ2-3
clone_size: NA
v_call: TRBV29-1
d_call: NA
cdr3_length: 15
cdr3_aa: CSAVPGLHSTDTQYF
cdr3_nt: TGCAGCGCTGTCCCGGGACTCCACAGCACAGATACGCAGTATTTT

j_call: TRBJ1-1
clone_size: NA
v_call: TRBV2
d_call: NA
cdr3_length: 15
cdr3_aa: CASSESGGRITEAFF
cdr3_nt: TGTGCCAGCAGTGAGTCCGGGGGGCGGATTACTGAAGCTTTCTTT

j_call: TRBJ1-1
clone_size: NA
v_call: TRBV4-3
d_call: NA
cdr3_length: 13
cdr3_aa: CASSPDLGRGAFF
cdr3_nt: TGCGCCAGCAGCCCTGACCTGGGTAGGGGAGCTTTCTTT

j_call: TRBJ2-6
clone_size: NA
v_call: TRBV19
d_call: NA
cdr3_length: 16
cdr3_aa: CASSNGQSSGANVLTF
cdr3_nt: TGTGCCAGTAGTAATGGACAGAGCTCTGGGGCCAACGTCCTGACTTTC

j_call: TRBJ2-7
clone_size: NA
v_call: TRBV23-1
d_call: NA
cdr3_length: 16
cdr3_aa: CASSQANTGSSYEQYF
cdr3_nt: TGCGCCAGCAGTCAAGCAAACACAGGCAGCTCCTACGAGCAGTACTTC

j_call: TRBJ2-1
clone_size: NA
v_call: TRBV6-6
d_call: NA
cdr3_length: 16
cdr3_aa: CASRPLIGSFYNEQFF
cdr3_nt: TGTGCCAGCAGACCCCTTATCGGGAGTTTCTACAATGAGCAGTTCTTC

j_call: TRBJ2-7
clone_size: NA
v_call: TRBV6-6
d_call: NA
cdr3_length: 15
cdr3_aa: CASSPGGTGFNEQYF
cdr3_nt: TGTGCCAGCAGTCCGGGGGGGACAGGGTTCAACGAGCAGTACTTC

j_call: TRBJ1-2
clone_size: NA
v_call: TRBV21-1
d_call: NA
cdr3_length: 14
cdr3_aa: CASSKREGRYGYTF
cdr3_nt: TGTGCCAGCAGCAAGAGGGAGGGGCGTTATGGCTACACCTTC

j_call: TRBJ1-1
clone_size: NA
v_call: TRBV18
d_call: NA
cdr3_length: 17
cdr3_aa: CASSPREGVTSNTEAFF
cdr3_nt: TGTGCCAGCTCACCACGCGAGGGGGTAACCTCGAACACTGAAGCTTTCTTT

j_call: TRBJ1-1
clone_size: NA
v_call: TRBV5-1
d_call: NA
cdr3_length: 15
cdr3_aa: CASSSTSGLNTEAFF
cdr3_nt: TGCGCCAGCAGCTCGACGTCTGGGCTGAACACTGAAGCTTTCTTT

j_call: TRBJ2-7
clone_size: NA
v_call: TRBV6-6
d_call: NA
cdr3_length: 16
cdr3_aa: CASSKGPRSWDYEQYF
cdr3_nt: TGTGCCAGCAGTAAGGGGCCCCGCTCGTGGGACTACGAGCAGTACTTC

j_call: TRBJ1-2
clone_size: NA
v_call: TRBV5-6
d_call: TRBD1
cdr3_length: 16
cdr3_aa: CASSLLSGQGNYGYTF
cdr3_nt: TGTGCCAGCAGCTTGTTGTCTGGACAGGGTAACTATGGCTACACCTTC

j_call: TRBJ2-7
clone_size: NA
v_call: TRBV15
d_call: NA
cdr3_length: 15
cdr3_aa: CATSTGYHPEGEQYF
cdr3_nt: TGTGCCACCAGCACCGGGTATCATCCGGAGGGCGAGCAGTACTTC

j_call: TRBJ2-3
clone_size: NA
v_call: TRBV5-1
d_call: TRBD2
cdr3_length: 16
cdr3_aa: CASSWGTSGSTDTQYF
cdr3_nt: TGCGCCAGCAGCTGGGGGACTAGCGGTAGCACAGATACGCAGTATTTT

j_call: TRBJ1-1
clone_size: NA
v_call: TRBV9
d_call: NA
cdr3_length: 14
cdr3_aa: CASSVAGLGTEAFF
cdr3_nt: TGTGCCAGCAGCGTGGCAGGTTTGGGCACTGAAGCTTTCTTT

j_call: TRBJ1-1
clone_size: NA
v_call: TRBV2
d_call: NA
cdr3_length: 13
cdr3_aa: CASISGEITEAFF
cdr3_nt: TGTGCCAGCATCTCAGGGGAGATCACTGAAGCTTTCTTT

j_call: TRBJ1-4
clone_size: NA
v_call: TRBV19
d_call: TRBD1
cdr3_length: 15
cdr3_aa: CASSVGQGYNEKLFF
cdr3_nt: TGTGCCAGTAGTGTCGGACAGGGTTATAATGAAAAACTGTTTTTT

j_call: TRBJ1-5
clone_size: NA
v_call: TRBV23-1
d_call: NA
cdr3_length: 15
cdr3_aa: CASPPVPGSNQPQHF
cdr3_nt: TGCGCCAGCCCGCCCGTACCAGGCAGCAATCAGCCCCAGCATTTT

j_call: TRBJ2-7
clone_size: NA
v_call: TRBV18
d_call: NA
cdr3_length: 14
cdr3_aa: CASSPRRGPYEQYF
cdr3_nt: TGTGCCAGCTCACCACGGAGGGGGCCCTACGAGCAGTACTTC

j_call: TRBJ2-7
clone_size: NA
v_call: TRBV6-1
d_call: NA
cdr3_length: 12
cdr3_aa: CASTAGVGEQYF
cdr3_nt: TGTGCCAGCACGGCAGGGGTAGGCGAGCAGTACTTC

j_call: TRBJ2-7
clone_size: NA
v_call: TRBV27
d_call: TRBD1
cdr3_length: 13
cdr3_aa: CASSLDRGYEQYF
cdr3_nt: TGTGCCAGCAGTTTAGACAGGGGGTACGAGCAGTACTTC

j_call: TRBJ2-7
clone_size: NA
v_call: TRBV5-4
d_call: TRBD2
cdr3_length: 16
cdr3_aa: CASSLGGRASSYEQYF
cdr3_nt: TGTGCCAGCAGCTTGGGCGGGAGGGCCTCCTCCTACGAGCAGTACTTC

j_call: TRBJ1-2
clone_size: NA
v_call: TRBV5-6
d_call: NA
cdr3_length: 14
cdr3_aa: CASSFRGVGYGYTF
cdr3_nt: TGTGCCAGCAGCTTCAGGGGTGTTGGCTATGGCTACACCTTC

j_call: TRBJ1-1
clone_size: NA
v_call: TRBV10-3
d_call: TRBD1
cdr3_length: 14
cdr3_aa: CAISEQGARAEAFF
cdr3_nt: TGTGCCATCAGCGAACAGGGGGCGCGGGCTGAAGCTTTCTTT

j_call: TRBJ2-7
clone_size: once
v_call: TRBV5-4
d_call: TRBD2
cdr3_length: 16
cdr3_aa: CASSLGAGEGNDEQYF
cdr3_nt: TGTGCCAGCAGCTTGGGGGCCGGGGAGGGGAACGACGAGCAGTACTTC

j_call: TRBJ2-7
clone_size: few
v_call: TRBV9
d_call: TRBD1
cdr3_length: 14
cdr3_aa: CASSIGQGAAEQYF
cdr3_nt: TGTGCCAGCAGCATTGGACAGGGGGCAGCCGAGCAGTACTTC

j_call: TRBJ1-5
clone_size: NA
v_call: TRBV18
d_call: TRBD1
cdr3_length: 15
cdr3_aa: CASSPDREFNQPQHF
cdr3_nt: TGTGCCAGCTCACCAGACAGGGAGTTCAATCAGCCCCAGCATTTT

j_call: TRBJ1-5
clone_size: NA
v_call: TRBV2
d_call: NA
cdr3_length: 13
cdr3_aa: CASSAGTGMAQHF
cdr3_nt: TGTGCCAGCAGTGCGGGCACGGGGATGGCCCAGCATTTT

j_call: TRBJ1-2
clone_size: few
v_call: TRBV5-1
d_call: TRBD1
cdr3_length: 15
cdr3_aa: CASSLQGTVMEGYTF
cdr3_nt: TGCGCCAGCAGCTTACAGGGGACGGTAATGGAAGGCTACACCTTC

j_call: TRBJ2-5
clone_size: once
v_call: TRBV28
d_call: TRBD1
cdr3_length: 14
cdr3_aa: CASSNHQGAETQYF
cdr3_nt: TGTGCCAGCAGCAACCACCAGGGGGCAGAGACCCAGTACTTC

j_call: TRBJ1-1
clone_size: NA
v_call: TRBV27
d_call: NA
cdr3_length: 13
cdr3_aa: CASSSGMNTEAFF
cdr3_nt: TGTGCCAGCAGCAGCGGAATGAACACTGAAGCTTTCTTT

j_call: TRBJ1-1
clone_size: NA
v_call: TRBV6-1
d_call: NA
cdr3_length: 13
cdr3_aa: CASSPRRGAEAFF
cdr3_nt: TGTGCCAGCAGCCCCAGGAGGGGAGCTGAAGCTTTCTTT